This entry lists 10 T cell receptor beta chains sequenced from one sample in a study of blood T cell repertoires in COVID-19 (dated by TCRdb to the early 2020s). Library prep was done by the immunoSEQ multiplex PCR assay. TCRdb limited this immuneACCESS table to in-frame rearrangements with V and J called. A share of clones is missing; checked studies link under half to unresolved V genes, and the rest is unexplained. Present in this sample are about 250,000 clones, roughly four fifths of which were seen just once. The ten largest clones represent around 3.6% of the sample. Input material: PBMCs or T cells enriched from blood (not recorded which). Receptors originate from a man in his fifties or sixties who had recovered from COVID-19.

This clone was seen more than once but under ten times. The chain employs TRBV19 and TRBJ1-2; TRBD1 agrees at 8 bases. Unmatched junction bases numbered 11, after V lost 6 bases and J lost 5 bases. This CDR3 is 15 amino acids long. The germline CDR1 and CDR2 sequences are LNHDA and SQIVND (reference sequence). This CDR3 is CASSTSLTGEYGYTF. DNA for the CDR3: TGTGCCAGTAGCACCTCCCTGACAGGGGAATATGGCTACACCTTC.

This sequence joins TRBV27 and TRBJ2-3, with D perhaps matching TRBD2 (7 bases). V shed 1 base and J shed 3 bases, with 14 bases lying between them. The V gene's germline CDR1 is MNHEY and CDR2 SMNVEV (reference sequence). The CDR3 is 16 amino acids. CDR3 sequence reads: CASSLLRGAGTDTQYF. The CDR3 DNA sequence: TGTGCCAGCAGTTTATTACGGGGGGCGGGGACAGATACGCAGTATTTT.

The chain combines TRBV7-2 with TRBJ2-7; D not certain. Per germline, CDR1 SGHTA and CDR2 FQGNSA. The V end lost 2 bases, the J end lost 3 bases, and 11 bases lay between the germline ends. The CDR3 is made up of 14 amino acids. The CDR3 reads CASSLSPVFYEQYF. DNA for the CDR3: TGTGCCAGCAGCTTATCCCCAGTTTTCTACGAGCAGTACTTC.

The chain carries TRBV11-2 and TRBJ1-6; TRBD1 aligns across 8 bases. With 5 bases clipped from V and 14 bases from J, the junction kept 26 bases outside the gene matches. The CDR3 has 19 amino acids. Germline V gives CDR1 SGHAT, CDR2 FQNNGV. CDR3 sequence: CASSGTGATGVGSFFSLHF. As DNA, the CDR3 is TGTGCCAGCAGCGGGACCGGGGCGACAGGGGTCGGGAGTTTTTTTTCCCTCCACTTT.

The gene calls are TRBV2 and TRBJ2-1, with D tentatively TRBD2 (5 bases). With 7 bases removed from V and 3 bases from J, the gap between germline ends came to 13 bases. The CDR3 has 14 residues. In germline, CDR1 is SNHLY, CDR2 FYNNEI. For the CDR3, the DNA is TGTGCCAGCAAATCCTCGGGGAACTACAATGAGCAGTTCTTC. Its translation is CASKSSGNYNEQFF.

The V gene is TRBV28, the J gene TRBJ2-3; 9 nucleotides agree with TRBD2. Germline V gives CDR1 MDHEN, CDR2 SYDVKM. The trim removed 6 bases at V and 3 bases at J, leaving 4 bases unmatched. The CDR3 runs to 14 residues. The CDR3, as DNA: TGTGCCAGCAGGCCTGCGGGGGGGACAGATACGCAGTATTTT. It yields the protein CASRPAGGTDTQYF. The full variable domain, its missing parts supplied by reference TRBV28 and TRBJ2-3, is DVKVTQSSRYLVKRTGEKVFLECVQDMDHENMFWYRQDPGLGLRLIYFSYDVKMKEKGDIPEGYSVSREKKERFSLILESASTNQTSMYLCASRPAGGTDTQYFGPGTRLTVL.

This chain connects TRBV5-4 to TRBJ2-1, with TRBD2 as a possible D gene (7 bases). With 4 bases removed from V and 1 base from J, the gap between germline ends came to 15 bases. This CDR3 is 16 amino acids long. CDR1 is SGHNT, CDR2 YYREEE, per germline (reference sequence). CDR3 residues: CASSNSRGASYNEQFF. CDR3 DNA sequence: TGTGCCAGCAGCAACTCTCGGGGGGCGTCCTACAATGAGCAGTTCTTC. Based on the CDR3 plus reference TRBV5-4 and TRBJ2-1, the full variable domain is ETGVTQSPTHLIKTRGQQVTLRCSSQSGHNTVSWYQQALGQGPQFIFQYYREEENGRGNFPPRFSGLQFPNYSSELNVNALELDDSALYLCASSNSRGASYNEQFFGPGTRLTVL.

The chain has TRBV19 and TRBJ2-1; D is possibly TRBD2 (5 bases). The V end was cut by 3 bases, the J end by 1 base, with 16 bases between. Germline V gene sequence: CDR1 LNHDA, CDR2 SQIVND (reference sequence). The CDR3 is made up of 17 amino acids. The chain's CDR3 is CASSIWVARISYNEQFF. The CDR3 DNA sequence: TGTGCCAGTAGTATCTGGGTAGCGAGAATTTCCTACAATGAGCAGTTCTTC.

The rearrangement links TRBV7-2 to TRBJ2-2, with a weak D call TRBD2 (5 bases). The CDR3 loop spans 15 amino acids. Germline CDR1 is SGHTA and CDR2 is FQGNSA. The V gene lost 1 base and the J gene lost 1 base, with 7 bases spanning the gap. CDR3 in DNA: TGTGCCAGCAGCTTAGTTGGAGGGAACACCGGGGAGCTGTTTTTT. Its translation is CASSLVGGNTGELFF. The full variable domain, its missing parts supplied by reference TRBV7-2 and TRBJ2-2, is GAGVSQSPSNKVTEKGKDVELRCDPISGHTALYWYRQSLGQGLEFLIYFQGNSAPDKSGLPSDRFSAERTGGSVSTLTIQRTQQEDSAVYLCASSLVGGNTGELFFGEGSRLTVL.

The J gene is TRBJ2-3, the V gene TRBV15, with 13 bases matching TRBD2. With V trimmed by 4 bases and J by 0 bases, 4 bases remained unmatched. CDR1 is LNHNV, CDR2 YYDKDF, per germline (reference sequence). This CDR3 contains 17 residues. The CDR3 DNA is TGTGCCACCAGCAAACGGACTAGCGGGAGAAGCACAGATACGCAGTATTTT. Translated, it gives CATSKRTSGRSTDTQYF.